The rows below give T cell receptor beta chains drawn from one sample of a study of T cell responses to AZD1222 COVID-19 vaccine. The data were produced by immunoSEQ multiplex PCR, yet TCRdb's version contains in-frame clones alone and is incomplete. The sample yields about 83,000 clones, around 87% seen once. This specimen was peripheral blood, taken on day 0 of MenACWY control vaccination. These receptors all stem from an adult in good health. Both conserved end residues are part of each CDR3. A D gene is named only where the DNA matches it firmly. A clone size is listed for some rows: how often the clone was seen (once, few, many), or a class if it is expanded.

DNA: TGTGCCAGCAACAACATGGGACCGCTCCACCTCTATGGCTACACCTTC
CDR3: CASNNMGPLHLYGYTF
length: 16
D: NA
V: TRBV6-6
size: NA
J: TRBJ1-2

DNA: TGTGCCTGGACAGGGGCGAACACTGAAGCTTTCTTT
CDR3: CAWTGANTEAFF
length: 12
D: NA
V: TRBV30
size: NA
J: TRBJ1-1

DNA: TGCGCCAGCAGCCAAGGACTAGTCGACGAGCAGTACTTC
CDR3: CASSQGLVDEQYF
length: 13
D: NA
V: TRBV4-3
size: NA
J: TRBJ2-7

DNA: TGTGCCAGCAGCTTAGATCCGGGGGCGCGGGCTAATGAAAAACTGTTTTTT
CDR3: CASSLDPGARANEKLFF
length: 17
D: NA
V: TRBV7-6
size: NA
J: TRBJ1-4

DNA: TGTGCCAGCAGTGAATATAGGGATCAGCCCCAGCATTTT
CDR3: CASSEYRDQPQHF
length: 13
D: NA
V: TRBV6-1
size: NA
J: TRBJ1-5

DNA: TGTGCCAGCAGCCTCAATGAGGGGCCCTTAAATGACTACGAGCAGTACTTC
CDR3: CASSLNEGPLNDYEQYF
length: 17
D: NA
V: TRBV9
size: NA
J: TRBJ2-7

DNA: TGTGCCAGCAGCTTGTCGAGACAGGGGAATGAAAAACTGTTTTTT
CDR3: CASSLSRQGNEKLFF
length: 15
D: TRBD1
V: TRBV5-4
size: NA
J: TRBJ1-4

DNA: TGTGCCAGCAGTCCCCCCGCAGGGGGCAATGAGCAGTTCTTC
CDR3: CASSPPAGGNEQFF
length: 14
D: TRBD1
V: TRBV28
size: NA
J: TRBJ2-1

DNA: TGTGCCAGCGCCCGGGACATACACACAGATACGCAGTATTTT
CDR3: CASARDIHTDTQYF
length: 14
D: NA
V: TRBV25-1
size: NA
J: TRBJ2-3

DNA: TGTGCCAGCAGGACCAGCCGCACTTTCGGAAACACCATATATTTT
CDR3: CASRTSRTFGNTIYF
length: 15
D: NA
V: TRBV11-1
size: few
J: TRBJ1-3

DNA: TGTGCCAGCAGCGAAATTGACGGAGAAGCTTTCTTT
CDR3: CASSEIDGEAFF
length: 12
D: NA
V: TRBV9
size: NA
J: TRBJ1-1

DNA: TGTGCCAGCAGCGTCTTGGGGGCAGGGGGGACTGAAGCTTTCTTT
CDR3: CASSVLGAGGTEAFF
length: 15
D: TRBD1
V: TRBV9
size: NA
J: TRBJ1-1

DNA: TGTGCCAGCAGTTTCCTTAGCGGGAGAAGGTACGAGCAGTACTTC
CDR3: CASSFLSGRRYEQYF
length: 15
D: TRBD2
V: TRBV28
size: NA
J: TRBJ2-7

DNA: TGCGCCAGCAGCCCCGGGAGAGGCAATCAGCCCCAGCATTTT
CDR3: CASSPGRGNQPQHF
length: 14
D: NA
V: TRBV5-1
size: NA
J: TRBJ1-5

DNA: TGTGCCTGGCAGGACGAGGATCAGCCCCAGCATTTT
CDR3: CAWQDEDQPQHF
length: 12
D: NA
V: TRBV30
size: NA
J: TRBJ1-5

DNA: TGTGCCAGCAGCCGGGGACAGCAAAGGGAGTTCTTC
CDR3: CASSRGQQREFF
length: 12
D: TRBD1
V: TRBV7-9
size: NA
J: TRBJ2-1

DNA: TGTGCCAGCAGTTTCCGGGACAGGGACTATGGCTACACCTTC
CDR3: CASSFRDRDYGYTF
length: 14
D: TRBD1
V: TRBV6-5
size: NA
J: TRBJ1-2

DNA: TGTGCCAGCAGCCGACTTGGGGCTAGCGAGCCCTACGAGCAGTACTTC
CDR3: CASSRLGASEPYEQYF
length: 16
D: NA
V: TRBV5-8
size: NA
J: TRBJ2-7

DNA: TGTGCTTGGACGAAGGGGGGAGGAGAGCAGTACTTC
CDR3: CAWTKGGGEQYF
length: 12
D: NA
V: TRBV30
size: NA
J: TRBJ2-7

DNA: TGTGCCAGCAGCTTGACCCTCGGGACCCATCAGCCCCAGCATTTT
CDR3: CASSLTLGTHQPQHF
length: 15
D: NA
V: TRBV5-5
size: NA
J: TRBJ1-5

DNA: TGTGCCATCACTGGGGACACTAATCAGCCCCAGCATTTT
CDR3: CAITGDTNQPQHF
length: 13
D: NA
V: TRBV10-3
size: NA
J: TRBJ1-5

DNA: TGTGCCAGCAGTGAGGACAGGGGGCCAGAGACCCAGTACTTC
CDR3: CASSEDRGPETQYF
length: 14
D: TRBD1
V: TRBV6-1
size: NA
J: TRBJ2-5

DNA: TGTGCCAGCAGCCCCCTAAGGGTTGGAGGCTACACCTTC
CDR3: CASSPLRVGGYTF
length: 13
D: NA
V: TRBV7-7
size: NA
J: TRBJ1-2

DNA: TGTGCCAGCAGCCCCCGTCTGTCGACTAATGAAAAACTGTTTTTT
CDR3: CASSPRLSTNEKLFF
length: 15
D: NA
V: TRBV6-2/TRBV6-3
size: NA
J: TRBJ1-4

DNA: TGTGCCAGCGCGCGGGACAGGGGGGACTATGGCTACACCTTC
CDR3: CASARDRGDYGYTF
length: 14
D: TRBD1
V: TRBV18
size: NA
J: TRBJ1-2

DNA: TGTGCCAGCAGCCTGGACAGGGGCGAAAGAACTGAAGCTTTCTTT
CDR3: CASSLDRGERTEAFF
length: 15
D: TRBD1
V: TRBV7-9
size: NA
J: TRBJ1-1

DNA: TGTGCCAGCAGTCCCCTTACAGGGTTTAGCAATCAGCCCCAGCATTTT
CDR3: CASSPLTGFSNQPQHF
length: 16
D: NA
V: TRBV28
size: NA
J: TRBJ1-5

DNA: TGTGCCAGCAGCTTAGATGAGAGTTCCACTGAAGCTTTCTTT
CDR3: CASSLDESSTEAFF
length: 14
D: NA
V: TRBV7-2
size: NA
J: TRBJ1-1

DNA: TGTGCCAGCAGTTATGGGGGAGTGGGCAATCAGCCCCAGCATTTT
CDR3: CASSYGGVGNQPQHF
length: 15
D: NA
V: TRBV6-2/TRBV6-3
size: once
J: TRBJ1-5

DNA: TGTGCCAGCAGTCAATTGGACTCACAGGGGACCCAGTACTTC
CDR3: CASSQLDSQGTQYF
length: 14
D: NA
V: TRBV27
size: NA
J: TRBJ2-5

DNA: TGTGCCACTAGGGACAGGGAAGTGGAAAAACTGTTTTTT
CDR3: CATRDREVEKLFF
length: 13
D: TRBD1
V: TRBV10-3
size: NA
J: TRBJ1-4

DNA: TGTGCCAGCAGCGGGACGGTCGGGGATCGAACGAAACTGTTTTTT
CDR3: CASSGTVGDRTKLFF
length: 15
D: NA
V: TRBV7-2
size: NA
J: TRBJ1-4

DNA: TGTGCCAGCAGACGGACAGAGGATTACACCATATATTTT
CDR3: CASRRTEDYTIYF
length: 13
D: NA
V: TRBV28
size: NA
J: TRBJ1-3

DNA: TGTGCCAGCAGCCTTAAGGTGACTAGCCTATTGATCGGGGAGCTGTTTTTT
CDR3: CASSLKVTSLLIGELFF
length: 17
D: TRBD2
V: TRBV3-1/TRBV3-2
size: once
J: TRBJ2-2

DNA: TGTGCCAGCTCAACAGGACAGGGCCCTTACAATGAGCAGTTCTTC
CDR3: CASSTGQGPYNEQFF
length: 15
D: TRBD1
V: TRBV18
size: NA
J: TRBJ2-1

DNA: TGTGCCATCACCCTAGGGGAGCGCACTGAAGCTTTCTTT
CDR3: CAITLGERTEAFF
length: 13
D: NA
V: TRBV10-3
size: NA
J: TRBJ1-1

DNA: TGCAGCGTTGGGACTAGCGGGATGGTAGTGCAGTTCTTC
CDR3: CSVGTSGMVVQFF
length: 13
D: TRBD2
V: TRBV29-1
size: NA
J: TRBJ2-1

DNA: TGTGCCAGCCGGAACTACAATGAGCAGTTCTTC
CDR3: CASRNYNEQFF
length: 11
D: NA
V: TRBV28
size: NA
J: TRBJ2-1

DNA: TGTGCCAGCAGCCTAGAAATGGACAGCCACAATGAGCAGTTCTTC
CDR3: CASSLEMDSHNEQFF
length: 15
D: NA
V: TRBV13
size: NA
J: TRBJ2-1

DNA: TGTGCCAGCAGCCCCATCAACACCGGGGAGCTGTTTTTT
CDR3: CASSPINTGELFF
length: 13
D: NA
V: TRBV5-8
size: NA
J: TRBJ2-2

DNA: TGTGCCAGCGGTCTAGCGGGAGCCGCCTACAATGAGCAGTTCTTC
CDR3: CASGLAGAAYNEQFF
length: 15
D: TRBD2
V: TRBV27
size: NA
J: TRBJ2-1

DNA: TGCGCCAGCAGCTTGTTCTCTAGCGGGAGCTCCTACGAGCAGTACTTC
CDR3: CASSLFSSGSSYEQYF
length: 16
D: TRBD2
V: TRBV5-1
size: NA
J: TRBJ2-7

DNA: TGTGCCAGCAGCTTATCAGCGAGCGCCTACGAGCAGTACTTC
CDR3: CASSLSASAYEQYF
length: 14
D: NA
V: TRBV7-9
size: few
J: TRBJ2-7

DNA: TGTGCCAGCAGTTGGACAGGATCTGGGGCCAACGTCCTGACTTTC
CDR3: CASSWTGSGANVLTF
length: 15
D: TRBD1
V: TRBV7-9
size: NA
J: TRBJ2-6

DNA: TGTGCCAGCGGGGAGGGGAAGGGGCAGCCCCAGCATTTT
CDR3: CASGEGKGQPQHF
length: 13
D: NA
V: TRBV5-8
size: NA
J: TRBJ1-5

DNA: TGTGCCAGCAAAGAGGGCAGGGATGCTGAAAAACTGTTTTTT
CDR3: CASKEGRDAEKLFF
length: 14
D: NA
V: TRBV28
size: NA
J: TRBJ1-4

DNA: TGTGCCAGCAGCCGAGGCAGGGGAGCGGGAGAGAACGAGCAGTACTTC
CDR3: CASSRGRGAGENEQYF
length: 16
D: TRBD2
V: TRBV5-6
size: NA
J: TRBJ2-7

DNA: TGTGCCAGCAGCTTAAGTTCTCGAAGGACCGAGCAGTTCTTC
CDR3: CASSLSSRRTEQFF
length: 14
D: NA
V: TRBV7-2
size: NA
J: TRBJ2-1

DNA: TGTGCCAGCAGCTTAGATGTAACTAGCGGGAGAGTTTGGGAGACCCAGTACTTC
CDR3: CASSLDVTSGRVWETQYF
length: 18
D: TRBD2
V: TRBV7-9
size: NA
J: TRBJ2-5

DNA: TGTGCCAGCAGGGCCCTCACTAGGGAAGCTTTCTTT
CDR3: CASRALTREAFF
length: 12
D: NA
V: TRBV28
size: NA
J: TRBJ1-1

DNA: TGTGCCAGCAGCTTAACGGGGGGTAGGCCCCAGCATTTT
CDR3: CASSLTGGRPQHF
length: 13
D: NA
V: TRBV7-3
size: few
J: TRBJ1-5

DNA: TGTGCCAGCAGCTTGGAAGGTCTGGGGAAGAATGAGCAGTTCTTC
CDR3: CASSLEGLGKNEQFF
length: 15
D: NA
V: TRBV5-5
size: NA
J: TRBJ2-1

DNA: TGTGCCATCAGTGAAAAGGGACTTAGCTCCTACAATGAGCAGTTCTTC
CDR3: CAISEKGLSSYNEQFF
length: 16
D: NA
V: TRBV10-3
size: NA
J: TRBJ2-1

DNA: TGTGCCAGTAGTGGACAGGGGGGTAATTCACCCCTCCACTTT
CDR3: CASSGQGGNSPLHF
length: 14
D: TRBD1
V: TRBV19
size: NA
J: TRBJ1-6